The clone carrying this T cell receptor beta chain was observed once. As handled by the study authors: Amplifying reference gene primers gave estimates of nucleated cell counts. The protocol was immunoSEQ multiplex PCR, while the TCRdb copy is restricted to in-frame clones and leaves out a portion. Clone size and V and J calls were adopted from that table, with D and trimming inferred from the DNA. The sample yields 150,000 to 200,000 clones, just over 85% seen once. Trimming stripped 5 bases from V and 0 bases from J, with 10 bases between. The CDR3 runs to 14 residues. Germline CDR1 reads LNHNV; CDR2 reads YYDKDF (reference sequence). The data originate from a study of blood T cell repertoires in COVID-19. In terms of age and location, participants ranged from about 18 to 89 years and lived in 24 US areas. Before being deemed recovered, Cohort 3 donors had two negative PCRs, clearance, or symptom resolution.

This chain joins TRBV15 and TRBJ2-5; D is perhaps TRBD1 (6 bases). This TCR was recovered from a woman between 18 and 29 years old who had recovered from COVID-19. Sequenced input: PBMCs or T cells enriched from blood (not recorded which). As DNA, the CDR3 is TGTGCCACCAGCGTCGACAGGAACCAAGAGACCCAGTACTTC. The encoded protein is CATSVDRNQETQYF. The full variable domain, its missing parts supplied by reference TRBV15 and TRBJ2-5, is DAMVIQNPRYQVTQFGKPVTLSCSQTLNHNVMYWYQQKSSQAPKLLFHYYDKDFNNEADTPDNFQSRRPNTSFCFLDIRSPGLGDTAMYLCATSVDRNQETQYFGPGTRLLVL.